This T cell receptor (beta chain) was profiled in a study of T cell responses to AZD1222 COVID-19 vaccine. The study, taken as a whole, reports: Repertoires in all cases were sampled only once the peak T cell response had passed. White British people made up most donors, females outnumbered males, and clonal diversity was possibly underestimated. Just a handful of AZD1222 recipients were seropositive at baseline. Dominant at 160-218 and 743-854, vaccine-associated CD4 TCRs also spanned spike.

On this clone itself: The antigen is not known.

Clones were read by immunoSEQ multiplex PCR, and TCRdb kept only the in-frame ones, dropping some. The sample has under 150,000 clones, and its top ten clones hold about 2.2%. CDR1 is SGHTS, CDR2 YDEGEE, per germline. V was pared by 4 bases and J by 0 bases, with 11 bases between. This CDR3 spans 14 amino acids. Sequenced input: peripheral blood. This clonotype originated in an adult in good health. This chain uses TRBV5-8 with TRBJ2-7; the D call may be TRBD1 or TRBD2 (5 bases each). The CDR3 DNA follows: TGTGCCAGCAGCCAGGGACCGCTCTCCTACGAGCAGTACTTC. Amino acid sequence: CASSQGPLSYEQYF. The variable domain in full, with the rest retrieved from reference TRBV5-8 and TRBJ2-7, is EAGVTQSPTHLIKTRGQQATLRCSPISGHTSVYWYQQALGLGLQFLLWYDEGEERNRGNFPPRFSGRQFPNYSSELNVNALELEDSALYLCASSQGPLSYEQYFGPGTRLTVT.